This T cell receptor (beta chain) emerged from a study of blood T cell repertoires in COVID-19. Overall study: The United States, Italy and Spain were the sources of the acute and convalescent COVID-19 samples. T cells, B-cell-depleted T cells, or PBMCs provided the cDNA or gDNA that served as material.

TCRdb keeps only in-frame clones here, not all; method: immunoSEQ multiplex PCR. This sample has fewer than 250,000 clones, with about 91% found just once. Enrolled through a virtual design, the participants were between 18 and 89 years of age and came from under 25 US areas. Membership in each cohort depended on participant-reported clinical history. With V trimmed by 4 bases and J by 2 bases, 9 bases remained unmatched. There are 16 residues in the CDR3. Germline-derived CDR1 and CDR2 are SGDLS and YYNGEE. The material sequenced was PBMCs or T cells enriched from blood (not recorded which). The clonotype originates from a woman aged 45-59 years with acute COVID-19. The chain links TRBV9 to TRBJ2-7; 10 positions match TRBD2. The chain's CDR3 is CASSPSGTSATYEQYF. The CDR3 nucleotides are TGTGCCAGCAGCCCCTCCGGGACTAGCGCCACCTACGAGCAGTACTTC.